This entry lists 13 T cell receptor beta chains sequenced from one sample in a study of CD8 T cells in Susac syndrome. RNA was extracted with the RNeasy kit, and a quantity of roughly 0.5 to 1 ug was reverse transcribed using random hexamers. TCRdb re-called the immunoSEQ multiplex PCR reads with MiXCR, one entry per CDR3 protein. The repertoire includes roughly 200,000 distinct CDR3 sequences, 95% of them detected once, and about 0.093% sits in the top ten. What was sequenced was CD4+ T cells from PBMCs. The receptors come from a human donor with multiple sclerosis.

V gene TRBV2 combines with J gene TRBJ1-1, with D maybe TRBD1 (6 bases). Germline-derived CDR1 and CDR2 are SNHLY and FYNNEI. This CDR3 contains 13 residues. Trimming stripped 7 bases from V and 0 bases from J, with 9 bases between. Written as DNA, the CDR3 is TGTGCCAGCACCTGGACAGTGAACACTGAAGCTTTCTTT. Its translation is CASTWTVNTEAFF.

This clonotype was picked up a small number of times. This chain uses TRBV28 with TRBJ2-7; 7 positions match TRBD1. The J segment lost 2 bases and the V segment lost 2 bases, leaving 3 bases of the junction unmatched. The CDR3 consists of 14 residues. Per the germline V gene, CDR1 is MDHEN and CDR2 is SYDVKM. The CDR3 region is CASSLSQGAYEQYF. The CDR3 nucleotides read TGTGCCAGCAGTTTAAGTCAGGGGGCCTACGAGCAGTACTTC.

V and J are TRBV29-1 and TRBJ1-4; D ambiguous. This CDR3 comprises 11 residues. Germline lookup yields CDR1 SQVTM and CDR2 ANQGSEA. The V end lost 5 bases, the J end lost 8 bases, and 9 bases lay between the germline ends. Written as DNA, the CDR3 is TGCAGCGTTAAACCGGGAGAAAAACTGTTTTTT. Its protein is CSVKPGEKLFF. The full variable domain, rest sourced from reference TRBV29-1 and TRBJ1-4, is SAVISQKPSRDICQRGTSLTIQCQVDSQVTMMFWYRQQPGQSLTLIATANQGSEATYESGFVIDKFPISRPNLTFSTLTVSNMSPEDSSIYLCSVKPGEKLFFGSGTQLSVL.

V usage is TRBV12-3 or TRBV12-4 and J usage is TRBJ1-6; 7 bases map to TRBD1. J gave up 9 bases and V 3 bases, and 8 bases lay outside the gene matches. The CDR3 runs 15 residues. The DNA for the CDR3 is TGTGCCAGCAGTTTGAGGGGGCGTTGGAGTTCACCCCTCCACTTT. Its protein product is CASSLRGRWSSPLHF.

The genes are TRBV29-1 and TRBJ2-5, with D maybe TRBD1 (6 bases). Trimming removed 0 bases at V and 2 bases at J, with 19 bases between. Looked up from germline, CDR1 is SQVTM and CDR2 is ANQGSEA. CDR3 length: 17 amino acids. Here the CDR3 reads CSVEENHRAQLQETQYF. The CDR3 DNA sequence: TGCAGCGTTGAAGAAAACCACAGGGCCCAACTACAAGAGACCCAGTACTTC.

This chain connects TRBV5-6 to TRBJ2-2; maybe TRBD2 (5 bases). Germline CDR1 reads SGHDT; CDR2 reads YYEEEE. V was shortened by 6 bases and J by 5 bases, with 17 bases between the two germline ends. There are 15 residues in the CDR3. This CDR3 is CASTSAGGKTGELFF. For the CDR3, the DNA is TGTGCCAGCACCTCTGCAGGAGGAAAGACCGGGGAGCTGTTTTTT.

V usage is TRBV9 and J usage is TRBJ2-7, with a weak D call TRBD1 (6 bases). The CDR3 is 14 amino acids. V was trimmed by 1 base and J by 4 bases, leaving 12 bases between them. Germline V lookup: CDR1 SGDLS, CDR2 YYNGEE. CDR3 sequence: CASSVLGTGYEQYF. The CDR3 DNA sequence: TGTGCCAGCAGCGTACTGGGTACAGGGTACGAGCAGTACTTC.

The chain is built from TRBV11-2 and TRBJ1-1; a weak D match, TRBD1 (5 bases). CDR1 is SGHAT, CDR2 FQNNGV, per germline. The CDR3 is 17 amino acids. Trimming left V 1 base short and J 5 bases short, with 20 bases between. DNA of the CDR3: TGTGCCAGCAGCTTAGGCAGGGATGGGGGAAGACTGACTGAAGCTTTCTTT. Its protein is CASSLGRDGGRLTEAFF.

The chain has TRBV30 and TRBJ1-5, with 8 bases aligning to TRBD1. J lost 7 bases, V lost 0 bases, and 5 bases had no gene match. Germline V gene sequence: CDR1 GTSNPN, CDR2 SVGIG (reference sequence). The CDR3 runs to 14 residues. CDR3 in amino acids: CAWSVRGRRQPQHF. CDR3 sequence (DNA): TGTGCCTGGAGTGTCAGGGGGCGCAGACAGCCCCAGCATTTT.

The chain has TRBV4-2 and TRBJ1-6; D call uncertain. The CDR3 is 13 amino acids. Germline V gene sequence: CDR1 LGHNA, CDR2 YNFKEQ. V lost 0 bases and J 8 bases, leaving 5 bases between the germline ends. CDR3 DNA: TGTGCCAGCAGCCAAGACATGGATTCACCCCTCCACTTT. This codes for CASSQDMDSPLHF.

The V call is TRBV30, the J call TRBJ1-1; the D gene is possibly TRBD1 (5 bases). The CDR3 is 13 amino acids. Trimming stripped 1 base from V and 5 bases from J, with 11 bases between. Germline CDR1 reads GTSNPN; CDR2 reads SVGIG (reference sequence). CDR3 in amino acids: CAWSGSGGTEAFF. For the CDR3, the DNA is TGTGCCTGGAGTGGCTCGGGGGGAACTGAAGCTTTCTTT.

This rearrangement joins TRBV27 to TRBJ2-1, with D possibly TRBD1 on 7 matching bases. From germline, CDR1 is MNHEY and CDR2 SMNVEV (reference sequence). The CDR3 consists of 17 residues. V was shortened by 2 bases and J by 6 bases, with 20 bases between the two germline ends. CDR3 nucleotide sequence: TGTGCCAGCAGTTTAGGCGGGACAGCTTCCTTGGTCAATGAGCAGTTCTTC. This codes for CASSLGGTASLVNEQFF.

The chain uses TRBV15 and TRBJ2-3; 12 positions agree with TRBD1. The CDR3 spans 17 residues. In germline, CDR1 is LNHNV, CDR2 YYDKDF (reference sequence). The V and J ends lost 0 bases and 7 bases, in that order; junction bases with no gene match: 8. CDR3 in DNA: TGTGCCACCAGCAGAGATCTAGGGACAGGGGGCATACATACGCAGTATTTT. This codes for CATSRDLGTGGIHTQYF.